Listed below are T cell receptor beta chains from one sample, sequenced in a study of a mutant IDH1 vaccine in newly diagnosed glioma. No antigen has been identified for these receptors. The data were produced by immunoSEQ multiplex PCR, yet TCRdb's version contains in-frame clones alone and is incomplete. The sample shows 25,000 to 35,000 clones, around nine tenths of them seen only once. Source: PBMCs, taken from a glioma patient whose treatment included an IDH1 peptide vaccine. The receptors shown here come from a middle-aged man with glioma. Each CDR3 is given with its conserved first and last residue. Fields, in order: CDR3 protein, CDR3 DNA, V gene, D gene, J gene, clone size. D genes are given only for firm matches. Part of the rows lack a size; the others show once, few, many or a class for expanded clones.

CASSENRETQYF	TGTGCCAGCAGCGAAAACAGGGAGACCCAGTACTTC	TRBV7-7	-	TRBJ2-5	-
CASSLKGGDEQYF	TGTGCCAGCTCACTAAAGGGCGGCGACGAGCAGTACTTC	TRBV18	-	TRBJ2-7	-
CASSEVTGGLGYTF	TGTGCCAGCAGTGAAGTCACAGGGGGTCTGGGCTACACCTTC	TRBV6-1	TRBD1	TRBJ1-2	once
CASSHPGTGGDGIGELFF	TGCGCCAGCAGTCATCCCGGGACAGGGGGCGATGGTATCGGGGAGCTGTTTTTT	TRBV23-1	TRBD1	TRBJ2-2	once
CASSGAHYEQYF	TGTGCCAGCAGCGGGGCCCACTACGAGCAGTACTTC	TRBV7-2	-	TRBJ2-7	-
CASSTLADPYEQYF	TGTGCCAGCAGCACGCTAGCGGATCCCTACGAGCAGTACTTC	TRBV7-9	TRBD2	TRBJ2-7	-
CASSVSQGAINEQFF	TGTGCCAGCAGCGTTAGCCAGGGGGCGATAAATGAGCAGTTCTTC	TRBV11-1	TRBD1	TRBJ2-1	-
CSATSGGAVDTQYF	TGCAGCGCTACTAGCGGGGGGGCCGTCGATACGCAGTATTTT	TRBV29-1	TRBD2	TRBJ2-3	once
CSAGGETQYF	TGCAGCGCCGGGGGGGAGACCCAGTACTTC	TRBV29-1	TRBD2	TRBJ2-5	-
CASRPMGAGGPSGELFF	TGTGCCAGCAGGCCTATGGGCGCGGGAGGGCCTAGCGGGGAGCTGTTTTTT	TRBV7-2	TRBD2	TRBJ2-2	-
CASSLQGATNEKLFF	TGTGCCAGCAGTTTGCAAGGGGCAACTAATGAAAAACTGTTTTTT	TRBV5-6	-	TRBJ1-4	-
CASSLDRGGYGYTF	TGCGCCAGCAGCTTGGACAGGGGAGGCTATGGCTACACCTTC	TRBV5-1	TRBD1	TRBJ1-2	-
CASSLRQGAQNEQFF	TGTGCCAGCAGCCTCAGACAGGGGGCACAAAATGAGCAGTTCTTC	TRBV11-2	TRBD1	TRBJ2-1	-
CASSLEERRGAEQFF	TGTGCCAGCAGCTTAGAAGAACGGCGGGGCGCTGAGCAGTTCTTC	TRBV11-2	-	TRBJ2-1	once
CASSHLPGQGGEKLFF	TGTGCCAGCAGCCACCTACCGGGACAGGGGGGAGAAAAACTGTTTTTT	TRBV4-2	TRBD1	TRBJ1-4	-
CAWSEGQGGIEKLFF	TGTGCCTGGAGCGAAGGACAGGGGGGAATTGAAAAACTGTTTTTT	TRBV30	TRBD1	TRBJ1-4	-